The 21 T cell receptor beta chains below come from one sample, sequenced in a study of blood T cells in healthy people across ages. It was with a sample-barcoded 5' primer and a J-beta primer mix that a second PCR of roughly 7 to 12 cycles was run. TCRdb reprocessed the 5' RACE reads via MiXCR and lists one record per CDR3 protein. The profile shows approximately 790,000 distinct CDR3 sequences, around 62% of them singletons. Input material: blood. Receptors originate from a man aged 25 to 40 in good health.

The chain has TRBV20-1 and TRBJ2-5; a weak D match, TRBD2 (5 bases). The DNA end is a closer match to TRBJ2-7, so the J assignment may be wrong. CDR1 DFQATT and CDR2 SNEGSKA come from the germline V gene (reference sequence). CDR3 length: 12 amino acids. The CDR3 DNA reads TGCAGTGCAACGAGCGGTGAGGGCGAGCAGTACTTC. Encoded protein: CSATSGEGEQYF.

The gene calls are TRBV5-1 and TRBJ1-5, with D hard to call. Germline assignment: CDR1 SGHRS and CDR2 YFSETQ. The CDR3 extends over 14 amino acids. The germline V and J ends were trimmed by 2 bases and 7 bases, with 13 bases remaining between them. CDR3 coding DNA: TGCGCCAGCAGCTTATTGAGGGATGGGCAGCCCCAGCATTTT. This encodes CASSLLRDGQPQHF. Using reference TRBV5-1 and TRBJ1-5 for the parts outside the CDR3, the full variable domain is KAGVTQTPRYLIKTRGQQVTLSCSPISGHRSVSWYQQTPGQGLQFLFEYFSETQRNKGNFPGRFSGRQFSNSRSEMNVSTLELGDSALYLCASSLLRDGQPQHFGDGTRLSIL.

This clonotype was recorded once. The chain uses TRBV27 and TRBJ1-6; D is unresolved. This CDR3 has 13 amino acids. Trimming stripped 2 bases from V and 13 bases from J, with 12 bases between. CDR1 and CDR2 (germline): MNHEY, SMNVEV (reference sequence). The CDR3 sequence is CASSLGSIYPLHF. The DNA of the CDR3 is TGTGCCAGCAGTTTAGGGAGCATTTACCCCCTCCACTTT.

This chain connects TRBV5-1 to TRBJ2-3; 10 positions match TRBD2. This CDR3 is 16 amino acids long. The trim removed 3 bases at V and 0 bases at J, leaving 4 bases unmatched. The germline V gene has CDR1 SGHRS and CDR2 YFSETQ. The DNA of the CDR3 is TGCGCCAGCAGCTCGGGACTAGCGAGGAGCACAGATACGCAGTATTTT. This translates into CASSSGLARSTDTQYF.

In this sample, this clonotype turned up a few times. The V and J genes are TRBV27 and TRBJ1-1, with 8 positions matching TRBD1. Per the germline V gene, CDR1 is MNHEY and CDR2 is SMNVEV (reference sequence). CDR3 size: 12 residues. V shed 7 bases and J 6 bases; nucleotides not matched to a gene: 4. This CDR3 is CASTLQGAEAFF. CDR3 in DNA: TGTGCCAGCACCTTACAGGGGGCTGAAGCTTTCTTT.

In regard to this clonotype: Mismatch with germline at one junction end may stem from a read error. The genes are TRBV12-3 or TRBV12-4 and TRBJ2-4; 9 bases agree with TRBD1. The J call is in doubt because the DNA end fits TRBJ2-7 better. CDR3 size: 14 residues. CDR3 in DNA: TGTGCCAGCAGTGGGGACAGGGCCTCCTCCGAGCAGTACTTC. This encodes CASSGDRASSEQYF.

This clonotype was observed a few times. The rearrangement uses TRBV9 and TRBJ2-5; D is unclear. CDR1 and CDR2 from the germline V gene are SGDLS and YYNGEE. The V end was cut by 1 base, the J end by 4 bases, with 14 bases between. The CDR3 extends over 15 amino acids. Written as DNA, the CDR3 is TGTGCCAGCAGCGTAAGGCCAGATCCCTCAGAGACCCAGTACTTC. It codes for CASSVRPDPSETQYF.

V is TRBV20-1 and J is TRBJ2-1; 10 bases are a match to TRBD2. The CDR3 sequence is 15 residues long. The V segment lost 3 bases and the J segment 6 bases; nucleotides outside the gene matches: 8. The germline V gene has CDR1 DFQATT and CDR2 SNEGSKA (reference sequence). CDR3 bases: TGCAGTGCTAGCGACCTAGCGGGGGTAGGCAATGAGCAGTTCTTC. It specifies CSASDLAGVGNEQFF.

The genes are TRBV5-1 and TRBJ2-2; D ambiguous. Trimming removed 2 bases at V and 1 base at J, with 9 bases between. The CDR3 sequence is 15 residues long. From germline, CDR1 is SGHRS and CDR2 YFSETQ. CDR3 DNA: TGCGCCAGCAGCTTCCGATACCAGAACACCGGGGAGCTGTTTTTT. It translates to CASSFRYQNTGELFF. Drawing the rest from reference TRBV5-1 and TRBJ2-2, the complete variable domain is KAGVTQTPRYLIKTRGQQVTLSCSPISGHRSVSWYQQTPGQGLQFLFEYFSETQRNKGNFPGRFSGRQFSNSRSEMNVSTLELGDSALYLCASSFRYQNTGELFFGEGSRLTVL.

This clonotype occurred many times. The V gene is TRBV12-3 or TRBV12-4, the J gene TRBJ2-5; 9 bases match TRBD1. V gave up 6 bases and J gave up 2 bases; unmatched junction bases: 4. The CDR3 has 14 amino acids. The CDR3 region is CASSPGTGQETQYF. In DNA, the CDR3 is TGTGCCAGCAGCCCCGGGACAGGGCAAGAGACCCAGTACTTC.

DNA for the CDR3: TGCAGTGCTAGAGATCCACTAGCGGGGGCTCACGAGACCCAGTACTTC. This translates into CSARDPLAGAHETQYF. This chain links TRBV20-1 with TRBJ2-4, with 11 bases fitting TRBD2. The tail of the sequence fits TRBJ2-5 better, so the J call may be wrong. This CDR3 has 16 residues. Per germline, CDR1 DFQATT and CDR2 SNEGSKA (reference sequence).

CDR3 nucleotides: TGTGCCAGCTGCCCAGCGGGGGGTCATACGCAGTATTTT. Encoded protein: CASCPAGGHTQYF. The V call is TRBV4-2, the J call TRBJ2-3; 9 bases map to TRBD2. CDR3 size: 13 residues. The junction had 7 bases not matched to a gene; V was cut back by 8 bases and J by 7 bases. Germline V gene lookup returns CDR1 LGHNA and CDR2 YNFKEQ.

This clonotype was found a few times. J is TRBJ2-1 and V is TRBV27; 13 positions match TRBD2. The CDR3 sequence is 16 residues long. V trimming: 5 bases; J trimming: 5 bases; junction bases outside the gene matches: 6. CDR1 is MNHEY, CDR2 SMNVEV, per germline (reference sequence). The CDR3 nucleotides are TGTGCCAGCAGTAAATGGACTAGCGGGGGCAACAATGAGCAGTTCTTC. This encodes CASSKWTSGGNNEQFF.

Notes on this clonotype: The junction does not match germline at one end; this may be a read error. The chain carries TRBV5-1 and TRBJ2-3; no clear D. The V gene's germline CDR1 is SGHRS and CDR2 YFSETQ. The CDR3 contains 16 residues. The CDR3 coding sequence is TGCGCCGGCAGCTTGGCCGATTCTTACTCCGCAGATACGCAGTATTTT. Amino acid sequence: CAGSLADSYSADTQYF.

This chain joins TRBV7-2 and TRBJ2-1; 7 bases match TRBD1. CDR3 length equals 15 residues. V shed 3 bases, J shed 4 bases, and the junction held 6 bases outside the gene matches. CDR1 is SGHTA and CDR2 is FQGNSA in the germline V gene. CDR3 nucleotide sequence: TGTGCCAGCAGCTTCGACAGGGCTAAGTACAATGAGCAGTTCTTC. Protein product: CASSFDRAKYNEQFF.

The rearrangement uses TRBV2 and TRBJ1-2; the D is unclear. Deletions cut 3 bases from V and 2 bases from J, with 10 bases between. Germline V lookup: CDR1 SNHLY, CDR2 FYNNEI. The CDR3 extends over 14 amino acids. CDR3 sequence: CASSDSHSNYGYTF. Here the CDR3 DNA reads TGTGCCAGCAGTGATTCCCACAGCAACTATGGCTACACCTTC. The full variable domain, its missing parts supplied by reference TRBV2 and TRBJ1-2, is EPEVTQTPSHQVTQMGQEVILRCVPISNHLYFYWYRQILGQKVEFLVSFYNNEISEKSEIFDDQFSVERPDGSNFTLKIRSTKLEDSAMYFCASSDSHSNYGYTFGSGTRLTVV.

Only a few counts were recorded for this clonotype. CDR3 sequence: CASSTAASEQYF. The CDR3 coding sequence is TGTGCCAGCAGCACCGCGGCCTCCGAGCAGTACTTC. The chain employs TRBV14 and TRBJ2-4; D is ambiguous. The last part of the DNA fits TRBJ2-7 better; the J call may be wrong. The CDR3 is made up of 12 amino acids. From germline, CDR1 is SGHDN and CDR2 FVKESK.

This clonotype was seen only a few times. The gene calls are TRBV29-1 and TRBJ2-3; tentatively, D is TRBD1 or TRBD2 (5 bases each). Germline V gene lookup returns CDR1 SQVTM and CDR2 ANQGSEA. CDR3 size: 15 residues. V was shortened by 5 bases and J by 4 bases, with 19 bases between the two germline ends. CDR3 protein: CSVKSGTLPPDTQYF. The CDR3 nucleotides read TGCAGCGTTAAGTCCGGGACGCTCCCCCCAGATACGCAGTATTTT.

The chain's CDR3 is CASSLSAQGAYEQYF. In DNA, the CDR3 is TGTGCCAGCAGCTTAAGTGCACAGGGGGCTTACGAGCAGTACTTC. The genes are TRBV7-9 and TRBJ2-7, with 9 nucleotides matching TRBD1. This CDR3 has 15 residues. Trimming removed 2 bases from V and 4 bases from J; junction bases left unmatched: 6. CDR1 and CDR2 (germline): SEHNR, FQNEAQ (reference sequence).

The V call is TRBV7-3, the J call TRBJ2-6, with D unresolved. The germline V and J ends were trimmed by 2 bases and 0 bases, with 17 bases remaining between them. The germline V gene has CDR1 SGHTA and CDR2 FQGTGA. The CDR3 has 19 residues. The CDR3 reads CASSLDSRQTPSGANVLTF. CDR3 sequence (DNA): TGTGCCAGCAGCTTAGATTCACGGCAGACACCCTCTGGGGCCAACGTCCTGACTTTC.

This clonotype was detected only a few times. The V call is TRBV6-5, the J call TRBJ2-5; 11 nucleotides align to TRBD1. There are 16 residues in the CDR3. With V trimmed by 2 bases and J by 5 bases, 7 bases remained unmatched. CDR1 and CDR2 (germline): MNHEY, SVGAGI. Written as DNA, the CDR3 is TGTGCCAGCAGTTACCTCGGACAGGGGGCGGGGGAGACCCAGTACTTC. Translating gives CASSYLGQGAGETQYF.